A single T cell receptor beta chain is shown here with its context. Antigen unknown. Sequencing was performed with immunoSEQ multiplex PCR; in TCRdb, only in-frame clones are kept and a portion is missing. The sample holds some 38,000 clones, and no clone turns up only once. The sample comes from a study of T cells after posttransplantation cyclophosphamide. Study results and limitations: After PTCy, TRB diversity resembled that of CNI/methotrexate controls.

This TCR was sampled from a man aged 50-60 years in good health, CMV-negative, and a related stem cell transplant donor. Input material: PBMCs.

CDR3 nucleotide sequence: TGTGCCAGCACCTTCGGTCTCCGACCGGGGGACGAGCAGTACTTC. Its protein is CASTFGLRPGDEQYF. This chain links TRBV7-2 with TRBJ2-7; weak D call: TRBD2 (6 bases). The CDR3 length is 15 residues. Trimming cost V 7 bases and J 5 bases, with 21 bases left between them. The germline V gene has CDR1 SGHTA and CDR2 FQGNSA.